Listed below are T cell receptor beta chains from one sample, sequenced in a study of CD8 T cells in Susac syndrome. TCRdb ran MiXCR on the immunoSEQ multiplex PCR reads and lists one entry per CDR3 protein. The sample contains roughly 100,000 distinct CDR3 sequences, approximately 94% of which appear only once. Sequencing was performed on CD8+ T cells from PBMCs. Source of these receptors: a human donor with Susac syndrome. Both conserved end residues are part of each CDR3. D genes are given only for firm matches. The size entry is marked missing in some rows and otherwise reads once, few, many or a size class.

d_call j_call clone_size v_call cdr3_nt cdr3_aa
NA TRBJ2-7 NA TRBV19 TGTGCCAGTAGTATAGCCCCACAGGGACAAGAGCAGTACTTC CASSIAPQGQEQYF
NA TRBJ2-7 NA TRBV5-1 TGCGCCAGCAGCTTGGCAGAGGCACAGCCCGACTCCTACGAGCAGTACTTC CASSLAEAQPDSYEQYF
NA TRBJ2-1 NA TRBV6-2/TRBV6-3 TGTGCCAGCAGCCCCGAGGGGCGTGAGCAGTTCTTC CASSPEGREQFF
NA TRBJ2-7 NA TRBV20-1 TGCAGTGCCTACGAACCACGCACCTCCTACGAGCAGTACTTC CSAYEPRTSYEQYF
NA TRBJ2-1 NA TRBV7-8 TGTGCCAGCAGCGAGGGAGCAGTTGAGCAGTTCTTC CASSEGAVEQFF
TRBD2 TRBJ2-3 NA TRBV6-2/TRBV6-3 TGTGCCAGCAGTTACGGCGGGGGGGCAGATACGCAGTATTTT CASSYGGGADTQYF
NA TRBJ2-2 NA TRBV24-1 TGTGCCACCGGACCGCACACCGGGGAGCTGTTTTTT CATGPHTGELFF
NA TRBJ2-5 NA TRBV27 TGTGCCAGCAGGTCATCTGGGGGGGAGACCCAGTACTTC CASRSSGGETQYF
NA TRBJ2-2 NA TRBV20-1 TGCGTAGTTCGGCCGGCGAACACCGGGGAGCTGTTTTTT CVVRPANTGELFF
TRBD1 TRBJ1-2 NA TRBV9 TGTGCCAGCAGCGTAGCTCGGGACAGGGTGCTGTTTGATGGCTACACCTTC CASSVARDRVLFDGYTF
NA TRBJ1-5 NA TRBV6-5 TGTGCCAGCAGTTACGTCCGTGGGGAACAGCCCCAGCATTTT CASSYVRGEQPQHF
NA TRBJ1-1 NA TRBV12-3/TRBV12-4 TGTGCCAGCACCTGGGGGCCAGAAGCTTTCTTT CASTWGPEAFF
TRBD1 TRBJ2-7 NA TRBV14 TGTGCCAGCAGCTGGGACAGGAAGGCCTACGAGCAGTACTTC CASSWDRKAYEQYF
NA TRBJ2-1 once TRBV18 TGTGCCAGCTCACTCAGGGACCACAATGAGCAGTTCTTC CASSLRDHNEQFF
NA TRBJ2-7 NA TRBV4-1 TGCGCCAGCAGCCAAGAGGCAGGACGCCACGAGCAGTACTTC CASSQEAGRHEQYF
NA TRBJ2-7 NA TRBV3-1 TGTGCCAGCAGTAAGGGGGTTTCCTACGAGCAGTACTTC CASSKGVSYEQYF
TRBD1 TRBJ1-4 once TRBV4-1 TGCGCCAGCAGCCAAGGGACCGGACAGGAGACTAATGAAAAACTGTTTTTT CASSQGTGQETNEKLFF
NA TRBJ2-7 NA TRBV11-2 TGTGCCAGCAGCCCCAGCCACGGCCGCTACGAGCAGTACTTC CASSPSHGRYEQYF
TRBD1 TRBJ2-7 NA TRBV27 TGTGCCAGCAGTTCGGCCGGGACAGGGAACTACGAGCAGTACTTC CASSSAGTGNYEQYF
NA TRBJ1-2 NA TRBV27 TGTGCCAGCAGTTCCCAAGGGGGGGGAGGCTACACCTTC CASSSQGGGGYTF
NA TRBJ2-5 once TRBV9 TGTGCCAGCAGCGCCAACCAAGAGACCCAGTACTTC CASSANQETQYF
NA TRBJ2-3 once TRBV27 TGTGCCAGCAGTCCCTTCCTCCAGGGCATCCATACGCAGTATTTT CASSPFLQGIHTQYF
NA TRBJ2-1 NA TRBV7-3 TGTGCCAGCAGCTTAAAAAGGGTTGAGCAGTTCTTC CASSLKRVEQFF
TRBD2 TRBJ2-3 NA TRBV27 TGTGCCAGCAGTTCGGAGCGGGGGGGTGGCACAGATACGCAGTATTTT CASSSERGGGTDTQYF
NA TRBJ2-5 NA TRBV18 TGTGCCAGCTCACAGTACCAAGAGACCCAGTACTTC CASSQYQETQYF
TRBD1 TRBJ1-3 NA TRBV12-3/TRBV12-4 TGTGCCAGCAGTTTGAGTACAGGGGACACCATATATTTT CASSLSTGDTIYF
NA TRBJ2-5 NA TRBV13 TGTGCCAGCAGCGGCATGACAGGAACATCACGAGAGACCCAGTACTTC CASSGMTGTSRETQYF
NA TRBJ2-3 NA TRBV6-6 TGTGCCAGCATGGGAATTAGGACAGATACGCAGTATTTT CASMGIRTDTQYF
TRBD2 TRBJ2-1 NA TRBV20-1 TGCAGTGCTAGAGATGGCGGGGGCTCCTACAATGAGCAGTTCTTC CSARDGGGSYNEQFF
TRBD1 TRBJ2-3 NA TRBV3-1 TGTGCCAGCGGCCTGGGACAGGGTCCAGATACGCAGTATTTT CASGLGQGPDTQYF
NA TRBJ2-2 once TRBV4-3 TGCGCCAGCAGCCAAGATTTGGGGGACACCGGGGAGCTGTTTTTT CASSQDLGDTGELFF
NA TRBJ2-2 NA TRBV9 TGTGCCAGCAGCGTAGGGGGGGAGGAGCTGTTTTTT CASSVGGEELFF
NA TRBJ2-2 NA TRBV29-1 TGCAGCGTTTTTCCTTGGAACACCGGGGAGCTGTTTTTT CSVFPWNTGELFF
NA TRBJ2-7 NA TRBV19 TGTGCCAGTAGTATCGGGCCTCGAGTCGAGCAGTACTTC CASSIGPRVEQYF
NA TRBJ2-3 NA TRBV6-5 TGTGCCACCTACGGAACCCTCGCAGATACGCAGTATTTT CATYGTLADTQYF
NA TRBJ1-4 NA TRBV14 TGTGCCAGCAGCCCGGTTGGGGATAGTGAAAAACTGTTTTTT CASSPVGDSEKLFF
TRBD1 TRBJ2-1 NA TRBV5-1 TGCGCCAGCAGCTTATGGACAGGACACAATGAGCAGTTCTTC CASSLWTGHNEQFF
NA TRBJ2-3 NA TRBV12-5 TGTGCTAGTGGACGCGGGGATACAGATACGCAGTATTTT CASGRGDTDTQYF
TRBD1 TRBJ2-1 NA TRBV29-1 TGCAGCGTTTTACCGACAGGGGGTCCTCGAAATGAGCAGTTCTTC CSVLPTGGPRNEQFF
TRBD1 TRBJ2-5 NA TRBV10-3 TGTGCCATCAGGGTAGGACAGGGGTCTGAGACCCAGTACTTC CAIRVGQGSETQYF
NA TRBJ2-3 NA TRBV4-3 TGCGCCAGCAGCCAAGCGGTCACAGATACGCAGTATTTT CASSQAVTDTQYF
NA TRBJ2-1 NA TRBV12-3/TRBV12-4 TGTGCCAGCACCGCGGGTGACTACAATGAGCAGTTCTTC CASTAGDYNEQFF
NA TRBJ1-1 NA TRBV19 TGTGCCAGTACCACCGGGGGATCGAACACTGAAGCTTTCTTT CASTTGGSNTEAFF
NA TRBJ1-4 NA TRBV20-1 TGCAGTGCTAGGGGTCAGGGGCTGGCAACTAATGAAAAACTGTTTTTT CSARGQGLATNEKLFF
TRBD1 TRBJ2-3 NA TRBV6-6 TGTGCCAGCAGTCTCAGCAGGACAGGGGTGACAGATACGCAGTATTTT CASSLSRTGVTDTQYF
NA TRBJ2-7 NA TRBV28 TGTGCCACCTGCCGGCAGGGGAGGCACGAGCAGTACTTC CATCRQGRHEQYF
NA TRBJ2-6 NA TRBV9 TGTGCCAGCAGCCCCTCCCCGGGTGTTTCTGGGGCCAACGTCCTGACTTTC CASSPSPGVSGANVLTF
NA TRBJ1-2 few TRBV5-1 TGCGCCAGCAGCTCCTACTTGAACGGGATTGATGGCTACACCTTC CASSSYLNGIDGYTF